This T cell receptor beta chain is drawn from a study of regulatory T cells in long-lasting Graves disease. Across the study: Freshly diagnosed Graves' patients had used antithyroid drugs for under 3 months.

This clonotype was seen repeatedly, ten times or more. Relying on iRepertoire HTBI primers and Arm-PCR of CDR3 regions, the team built TCR beta libraries. TCRdb re-derived calls from the multiplex PCR reads in MiXCR, one entry per CDR3 protein. The repertoire holds 400,000 to 500,000 distinct CDR3 sequences, with about 15% as singletons. Stated time point: newly diagnosed GD, antithyroid drugs for less than 3 months. The TCR library was made from RNA that had been extracted from PBMCs in TRIzol. Criteria from the American Thyroid Association guidelines were applied to diagnose Graves' disease. Germline-derived CDR1 and CDR2 are SQVTM and ANQGSEA. Trimming left V 4 bases short and J 7 bases short, with 14 bases between. The CDR3 consists of 12 residues. These data also featured in a second study, about T cells in Graves' hyperthyroidism and ophthalmopathy. That source reports: Graves' hyperthyroidism showing no ophthalmopathy progression within 18 months was considered stable.

The chain recombines TRBV29-1 with TRBJ2-7; D may be TRBD1 (5 bases). The origin of this receptor is a woman in her twenties or thirties with Graves disease. This sample comprised peripheral blood mononuclear cells (PBMCs), obtained at new diagnosis, from a patient treated with antithyroid drugs. In DNA, the CDR3 is TGCAGCGTTGCAAGAGACAGCGTTGAGCAGTACTTC. Translating gives CSVARDSVEQYF.